Included here is one TCR gamma chain sequence, with context. Its antigen is not known. The data were obtained in a study of Vδ1+ human thymocytes. Overall study results and limits: Highly polyclonal TRG and TRD repertoires with Gaussian CDR3 length distributions appeared in thymus. Many TRG clonotypes were shared between donors; TRD repertoires were essentially private. Unlike peripheral blood Vdelta1+ controls, thymic delta-chain sequences included 20% to 25% Vdelta2 and few Vdelta3.

Thymocytes were sorted as CD3+ TCRVdelta1+ TCRVdelta2- after alphabeta T cell depletion. Between roughly 98% and 99.6% of sorted thymocytes were Vdelta1+. The CDR3 extends over 11 amino acids. V was pared by 5 bases and J by 6 bases, with 4 bases of the junction left unmatched. In germline, CDR1 is VTNTFY, CDR2 YDVSTARD (reference sequence). Extracted RNA was reverse transcribed into cDNA. CDR3 amplicons came from multiplex PCR with pooled V-gene forward and constant-region reverse primers. TCRdb ran CATT on the multiplex PCR reads. Of some 9,000 gamma-chain clones detected, roughly three fifths appear once; the ten largest clones hold about 1.4%.

The specimen was Vdelta1+ gamma-delta thymocytes from the thymus. Regarding subset: FACS-sorted CD3+ TCRalphabeta- TCRVdelta1+ TCRVdelta2- thymocytes. This clonotype was sampled from a girl less than two years old who had congenital heart surgery. The V gene is TRGV3, the J gene TRGJ1 or TRGJ2. The J gene is absent in TCRdb and was assigned here via DNA matching to germline. CDR3 loop: CATWVGYKKLF. DNA of the CDR3: TGTGCCACCTGGGTTGGTTATAAGAAACTCTTT.